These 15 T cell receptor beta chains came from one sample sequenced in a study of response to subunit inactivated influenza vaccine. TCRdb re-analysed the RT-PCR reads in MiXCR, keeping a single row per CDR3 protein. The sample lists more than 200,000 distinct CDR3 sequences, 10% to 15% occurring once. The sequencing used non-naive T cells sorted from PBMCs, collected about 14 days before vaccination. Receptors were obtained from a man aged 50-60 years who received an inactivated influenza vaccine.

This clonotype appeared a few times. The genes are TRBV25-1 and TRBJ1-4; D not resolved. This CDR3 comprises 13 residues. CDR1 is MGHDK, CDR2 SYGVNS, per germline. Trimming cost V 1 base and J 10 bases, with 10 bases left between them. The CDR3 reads CASSELHPLKLFF. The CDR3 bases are TGTGCCAGCAGTGAATTACACCCCTTAAAACTGTTTTTT.

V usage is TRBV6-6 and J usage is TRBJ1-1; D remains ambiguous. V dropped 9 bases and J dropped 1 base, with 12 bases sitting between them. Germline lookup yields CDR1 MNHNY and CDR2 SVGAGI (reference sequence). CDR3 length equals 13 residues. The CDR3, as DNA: TGTGCCAGTGACTCGAGCCCGAACACTGAAGCTTTCTTT. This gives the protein CASDSSPNTEAFF.

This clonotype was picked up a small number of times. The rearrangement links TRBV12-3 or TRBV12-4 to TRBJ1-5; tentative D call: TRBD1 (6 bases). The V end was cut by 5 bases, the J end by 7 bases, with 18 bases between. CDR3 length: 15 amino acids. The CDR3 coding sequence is TGTGCCAGCAGTATGTACAGGGACGGTGGCCAGCCCCAGCATTTT. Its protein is CASSMYRDGGQPQHF.

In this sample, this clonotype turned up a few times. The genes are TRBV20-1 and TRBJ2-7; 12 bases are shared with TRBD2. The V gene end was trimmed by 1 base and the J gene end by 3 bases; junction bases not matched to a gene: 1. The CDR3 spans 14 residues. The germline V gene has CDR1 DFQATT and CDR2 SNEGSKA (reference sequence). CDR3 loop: CSARASGRVYEQYF. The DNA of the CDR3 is TGCAGTGCTAGAGCTAGCGGGAGGGTCTACGAGCAGTACTTC.

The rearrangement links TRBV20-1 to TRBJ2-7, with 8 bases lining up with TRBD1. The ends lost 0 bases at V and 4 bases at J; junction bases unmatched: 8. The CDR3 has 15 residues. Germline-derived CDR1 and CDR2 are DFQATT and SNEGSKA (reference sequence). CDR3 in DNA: TGCAGTGCTAGAGATCCCGGACAGGGACTTTACGAGCAGTACTTC. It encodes CSARDPGQGLYEQYF.

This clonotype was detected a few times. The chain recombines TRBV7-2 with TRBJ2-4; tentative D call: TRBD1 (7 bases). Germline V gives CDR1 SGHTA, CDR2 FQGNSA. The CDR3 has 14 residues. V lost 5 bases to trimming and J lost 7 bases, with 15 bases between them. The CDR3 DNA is TGTGCCAGCAGCCCAGGGGGGACAGCTAACATTCAGTACTTC. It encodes CASSPGGTANIQYF.

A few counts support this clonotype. The CDR3 nucleotides read TGTGCCAGCAGCTTAGAAGGGGCGGGAAGCACCGGGGAGCTGTTTTTT. Amino acids: CASSLEGAGSTGELFF. This chain joins TRBV7-2 and TRBJ2-2, with D possibly matching TRBD2 (6 bases). V was cut by 1 base and J by 4 bases, with 13 bases left in between. The CDR3 is 16 amino acids. CDR1 and CDR2 from the germline V gene are SGHTA and FQGNSA.

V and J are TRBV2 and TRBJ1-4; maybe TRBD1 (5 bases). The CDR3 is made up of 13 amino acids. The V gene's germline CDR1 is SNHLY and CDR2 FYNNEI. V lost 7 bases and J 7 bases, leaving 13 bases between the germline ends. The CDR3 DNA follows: TGTGCCAGCAACGGCAGGGAGGGTGAAAAACTGTTTTTT. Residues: CASNGREGEKLFF.

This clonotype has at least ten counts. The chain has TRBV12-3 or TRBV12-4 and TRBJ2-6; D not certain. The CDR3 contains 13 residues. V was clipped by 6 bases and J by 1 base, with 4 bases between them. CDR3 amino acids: CASRLSGANVLTF. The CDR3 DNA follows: TGTGCCAGCAGGCTGTCTGGGGCCAACGTCCTGACTTTC.

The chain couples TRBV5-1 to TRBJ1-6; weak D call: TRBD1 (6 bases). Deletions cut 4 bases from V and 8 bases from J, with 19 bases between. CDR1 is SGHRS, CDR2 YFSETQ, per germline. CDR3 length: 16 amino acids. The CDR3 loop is CASSPGTSRGDSPLHF. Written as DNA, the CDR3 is TGCGCCAGCAGCCCCGGGACATCGCGAGGGGATTCACCCCTCCACTTT.

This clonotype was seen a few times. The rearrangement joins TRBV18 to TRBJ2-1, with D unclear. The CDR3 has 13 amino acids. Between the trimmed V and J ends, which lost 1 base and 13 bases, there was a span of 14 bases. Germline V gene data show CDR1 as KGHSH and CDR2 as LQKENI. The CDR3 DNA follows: TGTGCCAGCTCACCACAAGGCGGTCTGGATCAGTTCTTC. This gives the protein CASSPQGGLDQFF.

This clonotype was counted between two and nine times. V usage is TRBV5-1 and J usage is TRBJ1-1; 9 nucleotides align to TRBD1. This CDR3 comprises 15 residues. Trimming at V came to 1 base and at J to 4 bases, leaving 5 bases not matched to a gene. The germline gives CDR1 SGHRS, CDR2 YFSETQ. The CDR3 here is CASSLRRTGATEAFF. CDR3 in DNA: TGCGCCAGCAGCTTGCGGAGGACAGGGGCCACTGAAGCTTTCTTT.

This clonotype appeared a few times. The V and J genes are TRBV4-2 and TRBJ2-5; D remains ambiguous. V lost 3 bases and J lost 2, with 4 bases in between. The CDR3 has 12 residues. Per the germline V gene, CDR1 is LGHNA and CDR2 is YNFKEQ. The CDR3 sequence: CASSQTQETQYF. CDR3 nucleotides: TGTGCCAGCAGCCAGACTCAAGAGACCCAGTACTTC.

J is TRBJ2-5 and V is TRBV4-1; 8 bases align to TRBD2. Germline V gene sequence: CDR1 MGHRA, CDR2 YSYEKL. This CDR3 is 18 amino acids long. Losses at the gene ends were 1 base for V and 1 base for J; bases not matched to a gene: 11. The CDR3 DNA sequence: TGCGCCAGCAGCCAAGGAGGAACTAGCGGCCAATTCCAAGAGACCCAGTACTTC. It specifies CASSQGGTSGQFQETQYF.

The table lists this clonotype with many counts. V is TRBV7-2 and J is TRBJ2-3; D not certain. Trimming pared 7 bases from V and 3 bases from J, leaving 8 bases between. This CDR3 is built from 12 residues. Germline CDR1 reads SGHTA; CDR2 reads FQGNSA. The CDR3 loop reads CASTSFTDTQYF. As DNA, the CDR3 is TGTGCCAGCACCTCGTTTACAGATACGCAGTATTTT.